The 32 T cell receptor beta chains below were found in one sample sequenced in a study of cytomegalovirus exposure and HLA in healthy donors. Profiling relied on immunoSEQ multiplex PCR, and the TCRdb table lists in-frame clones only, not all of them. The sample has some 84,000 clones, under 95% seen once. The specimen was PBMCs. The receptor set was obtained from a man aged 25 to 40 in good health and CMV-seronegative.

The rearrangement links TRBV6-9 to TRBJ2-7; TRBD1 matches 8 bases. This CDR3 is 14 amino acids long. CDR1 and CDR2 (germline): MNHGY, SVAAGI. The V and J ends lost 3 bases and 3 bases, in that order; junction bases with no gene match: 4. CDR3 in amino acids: CASSYSTGVYEQYF. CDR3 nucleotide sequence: TGTGCCAGCAGTTACTCGACAGGGGTCTACGAGCAGTACTTC.

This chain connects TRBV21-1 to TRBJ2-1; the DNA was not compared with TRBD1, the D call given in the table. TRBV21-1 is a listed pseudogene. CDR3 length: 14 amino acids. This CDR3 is CAPPTGQKYNEQFF. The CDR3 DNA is TGTGCCCCCCCGACGGGACAGAAATACAATGAGCAGTTCTTC.

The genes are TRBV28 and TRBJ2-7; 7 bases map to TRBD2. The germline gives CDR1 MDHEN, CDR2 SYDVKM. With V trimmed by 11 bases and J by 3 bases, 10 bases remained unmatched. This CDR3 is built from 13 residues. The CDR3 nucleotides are TGTGCCTCCCGGGAGGACCCTCTCTACGAGCAGTACTTC. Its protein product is CASREDPLYEQYF.

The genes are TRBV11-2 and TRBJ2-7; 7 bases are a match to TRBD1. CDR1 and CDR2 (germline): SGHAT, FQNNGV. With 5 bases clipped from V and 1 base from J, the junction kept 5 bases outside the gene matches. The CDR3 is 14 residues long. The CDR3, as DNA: TGTGCCAGCAGCCTACTGACAGGGTCCTACGAGCAGTACTTC. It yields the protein CASSLLTGSYEQYF.

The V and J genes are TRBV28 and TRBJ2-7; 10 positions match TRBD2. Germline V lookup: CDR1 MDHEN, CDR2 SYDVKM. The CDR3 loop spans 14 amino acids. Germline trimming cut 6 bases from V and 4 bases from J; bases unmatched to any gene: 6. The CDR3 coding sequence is TGTGCCAGCAGGCCACCGGGACTAGCGTACGAGCAGTACTTC. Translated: CASRPPGLAYEQYF. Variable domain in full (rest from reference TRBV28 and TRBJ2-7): DVKVTQSSRYLVKRTGEKVFLECVQDMDHENMFWYRQDPGLGLRLIYFSYDVKMKEKGDIPEGYSVSREKKERFSLILESASTNQTSMYLCASRPPGLAYEQYFGPGTRLTVT.

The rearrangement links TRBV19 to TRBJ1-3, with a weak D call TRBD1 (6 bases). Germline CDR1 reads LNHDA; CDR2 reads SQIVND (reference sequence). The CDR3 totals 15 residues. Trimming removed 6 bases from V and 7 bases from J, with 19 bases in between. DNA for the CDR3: TGTGCCAGTAGCCTCGACAGGCTTGATCGTAACACCATATATTTT. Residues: CASSLDRLDRNTIYF.

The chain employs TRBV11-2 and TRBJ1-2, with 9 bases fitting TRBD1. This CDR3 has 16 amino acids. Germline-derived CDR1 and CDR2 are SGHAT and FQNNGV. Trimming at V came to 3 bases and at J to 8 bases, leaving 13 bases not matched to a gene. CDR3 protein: CASSLSFRTGVTGYTF. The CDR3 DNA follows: TGTGCCAGCAGCTTGTCCTTTCGGACAGGGGTTACGGGCTACACCTTC.

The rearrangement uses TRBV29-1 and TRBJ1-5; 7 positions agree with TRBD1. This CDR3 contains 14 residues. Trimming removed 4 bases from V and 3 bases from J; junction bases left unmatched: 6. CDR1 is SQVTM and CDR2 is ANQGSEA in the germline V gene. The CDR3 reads CSVASGTVNQPQHF. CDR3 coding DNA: TGCAGCGTTGCTTCGGGGACAGTCAATCAGCCCCAGCATTTT.

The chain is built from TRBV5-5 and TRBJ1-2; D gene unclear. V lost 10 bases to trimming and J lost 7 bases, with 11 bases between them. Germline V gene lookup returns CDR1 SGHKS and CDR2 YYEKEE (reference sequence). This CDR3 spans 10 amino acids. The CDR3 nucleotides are TGTGCCGGCCAACCGATTGGCTACACCTTC. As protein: CAGQPIGYTF.

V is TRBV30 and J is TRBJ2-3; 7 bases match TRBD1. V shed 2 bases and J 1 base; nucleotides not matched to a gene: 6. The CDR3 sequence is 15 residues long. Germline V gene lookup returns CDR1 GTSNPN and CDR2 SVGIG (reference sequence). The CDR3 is CAWSKGARGTDTQYF. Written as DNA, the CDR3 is TGTGCCTGGAGTAAGGGGGCCCGGGGCACAGATACGCAGTATTTT. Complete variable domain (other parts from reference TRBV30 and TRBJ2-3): SQTIHQWPATLVQPVGSPLSLECTVEGTSNPNLYWYRQAAGRGLQLLFYSVGIGQISSEVPQNLSASRPQDRQFILSSKKLLLSDSGFYLCAWSKGARGTDTQYFGPGTRLTVL.

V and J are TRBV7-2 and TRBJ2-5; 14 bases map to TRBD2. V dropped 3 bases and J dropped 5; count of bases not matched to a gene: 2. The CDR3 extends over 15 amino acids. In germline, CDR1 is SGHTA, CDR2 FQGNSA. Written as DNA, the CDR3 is TGTGCCAGCAGCTTCCGACTAGCGGGGGGGGAGACCCAGTACTTC. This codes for CASSFRLAGGETQYF.

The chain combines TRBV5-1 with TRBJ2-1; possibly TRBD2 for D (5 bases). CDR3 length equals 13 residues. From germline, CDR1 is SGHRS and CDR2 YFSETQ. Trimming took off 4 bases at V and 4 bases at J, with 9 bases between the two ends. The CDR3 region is CASSPDYYNEQFF. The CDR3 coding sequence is TGCGCCAGCAGCCCCGACTATTACAATGAGCAGTTCTTC.

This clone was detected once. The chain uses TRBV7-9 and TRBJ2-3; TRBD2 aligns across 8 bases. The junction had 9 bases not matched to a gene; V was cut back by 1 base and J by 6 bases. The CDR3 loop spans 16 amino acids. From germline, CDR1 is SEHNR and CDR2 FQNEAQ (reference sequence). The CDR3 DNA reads TGTGCCAGCAGCTTAGGGTTTAGCGGGGTATCGGATACGCAGTATTTT. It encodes CASSLGFSGVSDTQYF.

CDR3 loop: CASSPPGNYGYTF. The CDR3 coding sequence is TGTGCCAGCAGCCCACCCGGTAACTATGGCTACACCTTC. The genes are TRBV7-2 and TRBJ1-2; D gene unclear. The V gene's germline CDR1 is SGHTA and CDR2 FQGNSA. The ends were cut back, 5 bases at V and 1 base at J, with 8 bases in the middle. This CDR3 is 13 amino acids long.

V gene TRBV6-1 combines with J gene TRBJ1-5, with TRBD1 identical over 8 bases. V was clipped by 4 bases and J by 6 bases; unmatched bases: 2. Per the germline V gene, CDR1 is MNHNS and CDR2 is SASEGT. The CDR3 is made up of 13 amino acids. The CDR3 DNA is TGTGCCAGCAGTGGCGACAGGGGTCAGCCCCAGCATTTT. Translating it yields CASSGDRGQPQHF.

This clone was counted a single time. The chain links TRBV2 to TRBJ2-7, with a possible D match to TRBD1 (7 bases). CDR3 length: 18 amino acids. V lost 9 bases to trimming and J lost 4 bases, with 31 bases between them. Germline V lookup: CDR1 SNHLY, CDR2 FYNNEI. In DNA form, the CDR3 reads TGTGCCAGTAAAAACCCGGGCGGAGGGGGCGCGGGTAGGTACGAGCAGTACTTC. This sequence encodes CASKNPGGGGAGRYEQYF.

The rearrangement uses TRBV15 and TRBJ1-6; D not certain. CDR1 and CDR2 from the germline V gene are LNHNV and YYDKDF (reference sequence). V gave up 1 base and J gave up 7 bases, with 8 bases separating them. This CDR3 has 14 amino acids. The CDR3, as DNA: TGTGCCACCAGCAGAGTGGGCGGGAATTCACCCCTCCACTTT. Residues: CATSRVGGNSPLHF.

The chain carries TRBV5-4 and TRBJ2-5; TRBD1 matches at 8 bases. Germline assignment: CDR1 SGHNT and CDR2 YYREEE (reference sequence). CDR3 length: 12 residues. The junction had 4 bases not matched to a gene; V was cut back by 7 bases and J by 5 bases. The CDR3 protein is CASGQGGETQYF. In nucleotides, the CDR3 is TGTGCCAGCGGACAGGGTGGGGAGACCCAGTACTTC.

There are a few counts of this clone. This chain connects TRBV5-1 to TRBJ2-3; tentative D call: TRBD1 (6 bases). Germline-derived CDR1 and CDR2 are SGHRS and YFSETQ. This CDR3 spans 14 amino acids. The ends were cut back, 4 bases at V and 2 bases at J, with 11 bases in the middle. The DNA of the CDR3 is TGCGCCAGCAGCCCCGGACAGTACACAGATACGCAGTATTTT. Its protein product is CASSPGQYTDTQYF.

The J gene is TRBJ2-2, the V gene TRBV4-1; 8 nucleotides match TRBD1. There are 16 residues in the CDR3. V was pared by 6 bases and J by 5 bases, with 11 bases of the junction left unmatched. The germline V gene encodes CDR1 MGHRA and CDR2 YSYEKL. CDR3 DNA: TGCGCCAGCAGGGCCCGAGACAGGGGCGGAACCGGGGAGCTGTTTTTT. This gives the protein CASRARDRGGTGELFF.

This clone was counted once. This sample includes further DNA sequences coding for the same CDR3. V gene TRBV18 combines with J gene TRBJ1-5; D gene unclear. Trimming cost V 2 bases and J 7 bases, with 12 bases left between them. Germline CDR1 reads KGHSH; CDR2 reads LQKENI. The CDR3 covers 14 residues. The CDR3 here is CASSPGQAGQPQHF. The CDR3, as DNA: TGTGCCAGCTCACCAGGGCAGGCCGGACAGCCCCAGCATTTT.

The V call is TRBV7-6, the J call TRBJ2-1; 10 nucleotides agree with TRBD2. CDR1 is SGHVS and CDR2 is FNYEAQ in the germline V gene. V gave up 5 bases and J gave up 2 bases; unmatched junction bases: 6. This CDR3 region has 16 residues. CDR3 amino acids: CASSPKREGPYNEQFF. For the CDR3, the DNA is TGTGCCAGCAGCCCCAAGCGGGAGGGCCCCTACAATGAGCAGTTCTTC.

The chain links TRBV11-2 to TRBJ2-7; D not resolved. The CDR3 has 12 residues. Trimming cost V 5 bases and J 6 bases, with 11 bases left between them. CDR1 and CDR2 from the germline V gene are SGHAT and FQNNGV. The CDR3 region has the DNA TGTGCCAGCAGCCGAACTCGGAGCGAGCAGTACTTC. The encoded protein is CASSRTRSEQYF.

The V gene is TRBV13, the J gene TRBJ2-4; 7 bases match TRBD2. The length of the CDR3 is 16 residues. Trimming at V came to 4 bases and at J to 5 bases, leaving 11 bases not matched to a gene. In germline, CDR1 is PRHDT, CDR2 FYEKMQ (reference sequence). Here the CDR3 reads CASSSFWEGPENIQYF. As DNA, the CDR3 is TGTGCCAGCAGCTCTTTTTGGGAGGGTCCCGAAAACATTCAGTACTTC.

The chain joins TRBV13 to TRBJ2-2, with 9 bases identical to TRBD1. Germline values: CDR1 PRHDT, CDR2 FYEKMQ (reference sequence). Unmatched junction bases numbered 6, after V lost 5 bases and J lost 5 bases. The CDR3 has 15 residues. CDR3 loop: CASSHRGLRTGELFF. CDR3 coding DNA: TGTGCCAGCAGCCACAGGGGGCTGAGGACCGGGGAGCTGTTTTTT.

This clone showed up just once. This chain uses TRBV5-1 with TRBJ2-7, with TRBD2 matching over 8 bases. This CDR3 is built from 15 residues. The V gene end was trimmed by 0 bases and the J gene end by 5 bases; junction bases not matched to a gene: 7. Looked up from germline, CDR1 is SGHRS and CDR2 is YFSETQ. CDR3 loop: CASSLGGTRPNEQYF. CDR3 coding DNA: TGCGCCAGCAGCTTGGGCGGGACTAGACCGAACGAGCAGTACTTC. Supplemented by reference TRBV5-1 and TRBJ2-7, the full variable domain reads KAGVTQTPRYLIKTRGQQVTLSCSPISGHRSVSWYQQTPGQGLQFLFEYFSETQRNKGNFPGRFSGRQFSNSRSEMNVSTLELGDSALYLCASSLGGTRPNEQYFGPGTRLTVT.

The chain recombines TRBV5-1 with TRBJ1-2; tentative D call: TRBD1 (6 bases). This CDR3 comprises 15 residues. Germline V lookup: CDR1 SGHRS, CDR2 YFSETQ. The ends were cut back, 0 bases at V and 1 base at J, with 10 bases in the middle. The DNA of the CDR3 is TGCGCCAGCAGCTTGGCAACAGGGATTAACTATGGCTACACCTTC. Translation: CASSLATGINYGYTF. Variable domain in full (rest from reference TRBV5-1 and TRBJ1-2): KAGVTQTPRYLIKTRGQQVTLSCSPISGHRSVSWYQQTPGQGLQFLFEYFSETQRNKGNFPGRFSGRQFSNSRSEMNVSTLELGDSALYLCASSLATGINYGYTFGSGTRLTVV.

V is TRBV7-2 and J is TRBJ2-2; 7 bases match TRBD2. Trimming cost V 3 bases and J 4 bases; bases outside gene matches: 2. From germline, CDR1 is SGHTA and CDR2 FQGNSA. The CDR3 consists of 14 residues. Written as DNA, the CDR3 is TGTGCCAGCAGCTTGTGGGGGGGCACCGGGGAGCTGTTTTTT. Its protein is CASSLWGGTGELFF.

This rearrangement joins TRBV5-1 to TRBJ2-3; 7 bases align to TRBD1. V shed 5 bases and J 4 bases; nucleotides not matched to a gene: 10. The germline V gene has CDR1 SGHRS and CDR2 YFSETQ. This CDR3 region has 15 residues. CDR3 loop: CASRHDRAVSDTQYF. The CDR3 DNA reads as TGCGCCAGCAGACACGACAGGGCAGTTTCAGATACGCAGTATTTT.

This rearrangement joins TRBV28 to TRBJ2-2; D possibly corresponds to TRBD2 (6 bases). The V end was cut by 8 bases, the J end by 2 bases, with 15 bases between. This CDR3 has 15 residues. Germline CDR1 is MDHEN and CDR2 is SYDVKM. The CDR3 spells CASSLGGVNTGELFF. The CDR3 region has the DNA TGTGCCAGCTCCCTCGGAGGGGTTAACACCGGGGAGCTGTTTTTT.

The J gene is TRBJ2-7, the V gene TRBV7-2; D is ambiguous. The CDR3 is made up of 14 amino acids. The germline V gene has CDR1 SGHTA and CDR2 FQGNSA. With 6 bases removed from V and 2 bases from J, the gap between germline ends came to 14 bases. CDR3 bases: TGTGCCAGCAGTAACAGCCTGGGCACCTACGAGCAGTACTTC. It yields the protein CASSNSLGTYEQYF.

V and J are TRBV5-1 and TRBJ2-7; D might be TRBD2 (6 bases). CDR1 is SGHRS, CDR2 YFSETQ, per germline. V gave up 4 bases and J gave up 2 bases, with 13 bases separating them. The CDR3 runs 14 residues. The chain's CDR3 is CASSTGLLPYEQYF. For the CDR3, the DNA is TGCGCCAGCAGCACGGGACTCCTCCCCTACGAGCAGTACTTC.